These 10 T cell receptor beta chains originate from one sample sequenced in a study of cytomegalovirus exposure and HLA in healthy donors. Profiling relied on immunoSEQ multiplex PCR, and the TCRdb table lists in-frame clones only, not all of them. The table includes under 250,000 clones, just over 90% detected once. Sequenced: PBMCs. These receptors were taken from a woman aged 18 to 35 in good health and CMV-seronegative.

The V and J genes are TRBV28 and TRBJ1-1; D gene unclear. V dropped 5 bases and J dropped 1 base, with 11 bases sitting between them. CDR3 length: 14 residues. Germline V gives CDR1 MDHEN, CDR2 SYDVKM. The CDR3 loop is CASSLLDWNTEAFF. CDR3 sequence (DNA): TGTGCCAGCAGTCTCCTTGACTGGAACACTGAAGCTTTCTTT.

As concerns this clone: Other DNA sequences in the same sample also yield this CDR3. The chain is built from TRBV5-1 and TRBJ1-5; D might be TRBD1 (5 bases). This CDR3 is built from 13 residues. Between the trimmed V and J ends, which lost 0 bases and 4 bases, there was a span of 5 bases. From germline, CDR1 is SGHRS and CDR2 YFSETQ. The CDR3 bases are TGCGCCAGCAGCTTGGCAGGGAATCAGCCCCAGCATTTT. This encodes CASSLAGNQPQHF.

V usage is TRBV6-6 and J usage is TRBJ1-3; D is possibly TRBD1 (5 bases). CDR3 length equals 16 residues. The germline V and J ends were trimmed by 4 bases and 0 bases, with 13 bases remaining between them. CDR1 and CDR2 (germline): MNHNY, SVGAGI (reference sequence). The CDR3 nucleotides are TGTGCCAGCAGTTTCAGGGCCCTAGACTCTGGAAACACCATATATTTT. It yields the protein CASSFRALDSGNTIYF.

The chain combines TRBV7-2 with TRBJ1-2; 7 nucleotides match TRBD1. Germline loops: CDR1 SGHTA, CDR2 FQGNSA. V was clipped by 5 bases and J by 2 bases; unmatched bases: 8. The CDR3 loop spans 15 amino acids. CDR3 sequence (DNA): TGTGCCAGCAGCGTTGACCGGGACAGCAACTATGGCTACACCTTC. It specifies CASSVDRDSNYGYTF. Variable domain in full (rest from reference TRBV7-2 and TRBJ1-2): GAGVSQSPSNKVTEKGKDVELRCDPISGHTALYWYRQSLGQGLEFLIYFQGNSAPDKSGLPSDRFSAERTGGSVSTLTIQRTQQEDSAVYLCASSVDRDSNYGYTFGSGTRLTVV.

The chain combines TRBV5-4 with TRBJ2-7, with D perhaps TRBD2 (6 bases). Germline CDR1 is SGHNT and CDR2 is YYREEE (reference sequence). The CDR3 spans 12 residues. V was shortened by 4 bases and J by 10 bases, with 15 bases between the two germline ends. The CDR3 is CASSARGFDQYF. The CDR3 DNA reads TGTGCCAGCAGCGCACGGGGGTTTGATCAGTACTTC.

The chain uses TRBV2 and TRBJ2-1; 13 nucleotides match TRBD2. The CDR3 length is 16 residues. Trimming at V came to 6 bases and at J to 5 bases, leaving 7 bases not matched to a gene. Germline CDR1 reads SNHLY; CDR2 reads FYNNEI. For the CDR3, the DNA is TGTGCCAGCAGCCCCCCCGGGACTAGCGGGGACAATGAGCAGTTCTTC. Translated: CASSPPGTSGDNEQFF.

This rearrangement joins TRBV9 to TRBJ2-7, with TRBD1 matching over 7 bases. The CDR3 length is 15 residues. The germline V gene has CDR1 SGDLS and CDR2 YYNGEE. V lost 3 bases, J lost 4 bases, and 10 bases stayed unmatched. CDR3 region: CASSGNRGPPYEQYF. CDR3 DNA: TGTGCCAGCAGCGGAAACAGGGGACCGCCGTACGAGCAGTACTTC.

This clone came up once. The CDR3 DNA reads TGTGCAAGTCGCTTATTGGAGGGCGGGGTCGGAACGGGGGAGCTGTTTTTT. Amino acids: CASRLLEGGVGTGELFF. The V call is TRBV12-2, the J call TRBJ2-2; TRBD2 is taken as the D call from the table, unchecked against the DNA. TRBV12-2 has pseudogene status. The CDR3 is 17 amino acids.

The chain carries TRBV5-1 and TRBJ2-2, with 7 bases matching TRBD2. This CDR3 spans 16 amino acids. Per germline, CDR1 SGHRS and CDR2 YFSETQ. V shed 6 bases and J 4 bases; nucleotides not matched to a gene: 12. CDR3 DNA sequence: TGCGCCAGCATGGGAGGGCAGGCCTCGGGCACCGGGGAGCTGTTTTTT. Residues: CASMGGQASGTGELFF.

V gene TRBV30 combines with J gene TRBJ1-1; D remains unclear. The V gene's germline CDR1 is GTSNPN and CDR2 SVGIG (reference sequence). The CDR3 covers 15 residues. Trimming pared 4 bases from V and 12 bases from J, leaving 27 bases between. CDR3 amino acids: CAWKPLPHGVSGSFF. Written as DNA, the CDR3 is TGTGCCTGGAAACCCCTACCCCACGGGGTCTCGGGTTCTTTCTTT.